The rows below give T cell receptor beta chains drawn from one sample of a study of OX40 agonist ivuxolimab in advanced cancers. Generated by immunoSEQ multiplex PCR, the TCRdb table keeps only in-frame clones and is missing some. The sample lists around 150,000 clones, 90% to 95% occurring once. Sequences were derived from CD4+ or CD8+ T cells sorted from blood, sampled in a trial of the OX40 agonist ivuxolimab. The receptors were sampled from an adult with an advanced solid tumor such as melanoma, head and neck, liver or kidney cancer. The CDR3 runs from the conserved cysteine through the conserved F or W. The D gene is left open where the match is weak. Part of the rows lack a size; the others show once, few, many or a class for expanded clones.

clone_size: NA
d_call: TRBD1
v_call: TRBV11-3
j_call: TRBJ1-2
cdr3_aa: CASSSDRGYGYTF
cdr3_nt: TGTGCCAGCAGCTCCGACAGGGGCTATGGCTACACCTTC

clone_size: NA
d_call: TRBD2
v_call: TRBV5-4
j_call: TRBJ2-7
cdr3_aa: CASRSGVLSGGSYEQYF
cdr3_nt: TGTGCCAGCAGGTCGGGGGTTCTGAGCGGGGGCTCCTACGAGCAGTACTTC

clone_size: NA
d_call: NA
v_call: TRBV5-5
j_call: TRBJ2-3
cdr3_aa: CASSLDRGETDTQYF
cdr3_nt: TGTGCCAGCAGCTTGGATCGTGGGGAAACAGATACGCAGTATTTT

clone_size: NA
d_call: NA
v_call: TRBV11-2
j_call: TRBJ2-7
cdr3_aa: CASSLDWGTEYEQYF
cdr3_nt: TGTGCCAGCAGCTTAGACTGGGGGACGGAATACGAGCAGTACTTC

clone_size: NA
d_call: NA
v_call: TRBV27
j_call: TRBJ1-2
cdr3_aa: CASSYREKRGYTF
cdr3_nt: TGTGCCAGCAGTTACCGGGAAAAGCGTGGCTACACCTTC

clone_size: NA
d_call: NA
v_call: TRBV30
j_call: TRBJ2-7
cdr3_aa: CACAQQPYEQYF
cdr3_nt: TGTGCCTGCGCCCAGCAACCCTACGAGCAGTACTTC

clone_size: NA
d_call: NA
v_call: TRBV7-2
j_call: TRBJ2-5
cdr3_aa: CASSLTRAQETQYF
cdr3_nt: TGTGCCAGCAGCTTGACCCGGGCCCAAGAGACCCAGTACTTC

clone_size: NA
d_call: TRBD1
v_call: TRBV19
j_call: TRBJ1-5
cdr3_aa: CASSIPDRGRGNQPQHF
cdr3_nt: TGTGCCAGTAGTATCCCCGACAGGGGAAGGGGCAATCAGCCCCAGCATTTT

clone_size: NA
d_call: TRBD2
v_call: TRBV18
j_call: TRBJ2-1
cdr3_aa: CASSLLADNEQFF
cdr3_nt: TGTGCCAGCTCCTTACTAGCGGACAATGAGCAGTTCTTC

clone_size: NA
d_call: NA
v_call: TRBV5-6
j_call: TRBJ1-4
cdr3_aa: CASSFTGLRGNEKLFF
cdr3_nt: TGTGCCAGCAGCTTCACTGGCCTCCGCGGTAATGAAAAACTGTTTTTT

clone_size: NA
d_call: NA
v_call: TRBV5-1
j_call: TRBJ1-6
cdr3_aa: CASKFGGEGNSPLHF
cdr3_nt: TGCGCCAGCAAGTTTGGCGGCGAAGGTAATTCACCCCTCCACTTT

clone_size: NA
d_call: NA
v_call: TRBV11-2
j_call: TRBJ2-7
cdr3_aa: CASSQGRKQYF
cdr3_nt: TGTGCCAGCAGCCAGGGACGTAAGCAGTACTTC

clone_size: NA
d_call: NA
v_call: TRBV5-5
j_call: TRBJ2-7
cdr3_aa: CASSSPGPIAYEQYF
cdr3_nt: TGTGCCAGCAGCTCGCCGGGACCCATCGCCTACGAGCAGTACTTC

clone_size: NA
d_call: TRBD1
v_call: TRBV9
j_call: TRBJ1-3
cdr3_aa: CASSVSGTGGAEAGNTIYF
cdr3_nt: TGTGCCAGCAGCGTATCCGGGACAGGGGGCGCCGAGGCTGGAAACACCATATATTTT

clone_size: NA
d_call: TRBD1
v_call: TRBV30
j_call: TRBJ1-2
cdr3_aa: CAWSPDRGYGYTF
cdr3_nt: TGTGCCTGGAGCCCGGACAGGGGGTATGGCTACACCTTC

clone_size: NA
d_call: NA
v_call: TRBV18
j_call: TRBJ1-2
cdr3_aa: CASSPQGYGYTF
cdr3_nt: TGTGCCAGCTCACCACAGGGTTATGGCTACACCTTC

clone_size: NA
d_call: TRBD1
v_call: TRBV19
j_call: TRBJ2-3
cdr3_aa: CASSPDRVATDTQYF
cdr3_nt: TGTGCCAGTAGTCCCGACAGGGTAGCCACAGATACGCAGTATTTT

clone_size: NA
d_call: NA
v_call: TRBV10-3
j_call: TRBJ1-4
cdr3_aa: CAIKSQSIATNEKLFF
cdr3_nt: TGTGCCATCAAGAGTCAGAGTATTGCAACTAATGAAAAACTGTTTTTT

clone_size: NA
d_call: NA
v_call: TRBV6-1
j_call: TRBJ1-1
cdr3_aa: CASRLQGSTEAFF
cdr3_nt: TGTGCCAGCAGACTCCAGGGTAGCACTGAAGCTTTCTTT

clone_size: NA
d_call: TRBD2
v_call: TRBV9
j_call: TRBJ2-3
cdr3_aa: CASSRWTSGRGDTQYF
cdr3_nt: TGTGCCAGCAGCCGATGGACTAGCGGGAGGGGGGATACGCAGTATTTT

clone_size: once
d_call: NA
v_call: TRBV9
j_call: TRBJ2-7
cdr3_aa: CASSVSMAGLEQYF
cdr3_nt: TGTGCCAGCAGCGTAAGTATGGCAGGGCTTGAGCAGTACTTC

clone_size: NA
d_call: NA
v_call: TRBV27
j_call: TRBJ2-5
cdr3_aa: CASSSVGTETQYF
cdr3_nt: TGTGCCAGCAGTTCCGTAGGTACGGAGACCCAGTACTTC

clone_size: NA
d_call: NA
v_call: TRBV6-6
j_call: TRBJ1-1
cdr3_aa: CASSYSTSEAFF
cdr3_nt: TGTGCCAGCAGTTACTCTACGTCTGAAGCTTTCTTT

clone_size: NA
d_call: NA
v_call: TRBV6-5
j_call: TRBJ1-1
cdr3_aa: CASRVKGLLEAFF
cdr3_nt: TGTGCCAGCAGAGTCAAGGGACTGTTAGAAGCTTTCTTT

clone_size: NA
d_call: TRBD1
v_call: TRBV28
j_call: TRBJ2-4
cdr3_aa: CASRDDRAGKDAAKNIQYF
cdr3_nt: TGTGCCAGCAGGGACGACAGGGCGGGTAAAGACGCGGCCAAAAACATTCAGTACTTC

clone_size: NA
d_call: NA
v_call: TRBV5-6
j_call: TRBJ1-6
cdr3_aa: CASSSSYSPLHF
cdr3_nt: TGTGCCAGCAGCTCGTCATATTCACCCCTCCACTTT

clone_size: NA
d_call: NA
v_call: TRBV5-1
j_call: TRBJ1-2
cdr3_aa: CASSSDGTDYGYTF
cdr3_nt: TGCGCCAGCAGCTCCGATGGGACGGATTATGGCTACACCTTC

clone_size: NA
d_call: TRBD1
v_call: TRBV27
j_call: TRBJ1-2
cdr3_aa: CASSTRQGANFNYGYTF
cdr3_nt: TGTGCCAGCAGTACCCGACAGGGCGCAAATTTTAACTATGGCTACACCTTC

clone_size: NA
d_call: NA
v_call: TRBV7-2
j_call: TRBJ1-1
cdr3_aa: CASTQGPSEAFF
cdr3_nt: TGTGCCAGCACCCAGGGGCCGAGCGAGGCTTTCTTT